This entry is about one T cell receptor beta chain. The data are from a study of blood T cells in healthy people across ages. Sample-barcoded 5' priming and a J-beta primer mix drove a second PCR of 7 to 11 cycles. From each sample, at least 3 million paired-end reads containing CDR3 were obtained. MiXCR, applied by TCRdb to the 5' RACE reads, yields one record per CDR3 protein. The sample yields approximately 1.5 million distinct CDR3 sequences, around 35% seen once. The authors isolated at least 6 million PBMCs per sample. Sequenced input: blood. This receptor was taken from a woman in her twenties or thirties in good health.

The CDR3: CASSETPGQGGYGYTF. CDR3 nucleotides: TGTGCCAGCAGTGAAACCCCGGGACAGGGAGGCTATGGCTACACCTTC. V usage is TRBV6-1 and J usage is TRBJ1-2; 9 bases align to TRBD1. In germline, CDR1 is MNHNS, CDR2 SASEGT. V was clipped by 2 bases and J by 4 bases; unmatched bases: 8. CDR3 size: 16 residues.